This entry lists 14 T cell receptor beta chains sequenced from one sample in a study of shared clonotypes between healthy human individuals. Using immunoSEQ multiplex PCR, the repertoire was profiled, and TCRdb retains in-frame clones only, with some absent. The repertoire holds roughly 2,500,000 clones, with roughly 93% as singletons. Source material: naive CD4+ T cells from PBMCs. The subset denotes: CD45RA+ positively selected. The receptors shown here come from a man in his late teens or twenties in good health. Some clones in this sample may be carry-over from other donors' samples.

The V call is TRBV13, the J call TRBJ2-3; D is possibly TRBD1 (6 bases). Germline-derived CDR1 and CDR2 are PRHDT and FYEKMQ (reference sequence). Trimming took off 9 bases at V and 1 base at J, with 14 bases between the two ends. There are 14 residues in the CDR3. CDR3 in amino acids: CASTQGHRTDTQYF. CDR3 sequence (DNA): TGTGCCAGTACACAGGGCCACCGCACAGATACGCAGTATTTT.

A word on this clone: Additional DNA sequences in this sample encode the identical CDR3. The V gene is TRBV18, the J gene TRBJ2-7; 7 bases are shared with TRBD2. The CDR3 length is 14 residues. Unmatched junction bases numbered 3, after V lost 3 bases and J lost 1 base. CDR1 is KGHSH, CDR2 LQKENI, per germline. CDR3 DNA: TGTGCCAGCTCACCCAGCGGGGCGTCCTACGAGCAGTACTTC. Its translation: CASSPSGASYEQYF. Based on the CDR3 plus reference TRBV18 and TRBJ2-7, the full variable domain is NAGVMQNPRHLVRRRGQEARLRCSPMKGHSHVYWYRQLPEEGLKFMVYLQKENIIDESGMPKERFSAEFPKEGPSILRIQQVVRGDSAAYFCASSPSGASYEQYFGPGTRLTVT.

V gene TRBV5-7 combines with J gene TRBJ1-6, with D possibly matching TRBD1 (5 bases). TRBV5-7 is sorted into the ORF group, with uncertain function. Between the trimmed V and J ends, which lost 0 bases and 13 bases, there was a span of 14 bases. This CDR3 spans 14 amino acids. The CDR3 loop is CASSLVYGSGPLHF. For the CDR3, the DNA is TGTGCCAGCAGCTTGGTTTATGGTTCAGGGCCCCTCCACTTT.

The chain couples TRBV29-1 to TRBJ2-2; a weak D match, TRBD1 (5 bases). The CDR3 spans 15 residues. With 4 bases removed from V and 1 base from J, the gap between germline ends came to 13 bases. In germline, CDR1 is SQVTM, CDR2 ANQGSEA. Here the CDR3 reads CSVGRWQGNTGELFF. CDR3 nucleotide sequence: TGCAGCGTTGGTCGTTGGCAGGGGAACACCGGGGAGCTGTTTTTT.

The CDR3 bases are TGTGCCAGCAGCTTAGTCTCGTCCCCGGGAGCCAATGAGCAGTTCTTC. As protein: CASSLVSSPGANEQFF. The chain combines TRBV7-2 with TRBJ2-1, with D possibly being TRBD2 (6 bases). The ends were cut back, 1 base at V and 6 bases at J, with 16 bases in the middle. The V gene's germline CDR1 is SGHTA and CDR2 FQGNSA. This CDR3 is 16 amino acids long.

The V gene is TRBV27, the J gene TRBJ1-3; 8 bases line up with TRBD1. Germline lookup yields CDR1 MNHEY and CDR2 SMNVEV (reference sequence). V trimming: 4 bases; J trimming: 2 bases; junction bases outside the gene matches: 7. The CDR3 runs to 16 residues. The DNA for the CDR3 is TGTGCCAGCAGTTCCCGGACAGGGCTGCCTGGAAACACCATATATTTT. Amino acids: CASSSRTGLPGNTIYF.

Remarks on this clone: The same CDR3 arises from other DNA sequences in this sample as well. This chain connects TRBV2 to TRBJ1-5; D call uncertain. Per germline, CDR1 SNHLY and CDR2 FYNNEI. Trimming took 4 bases from V and 9 from J, leaving 7 bases between them. The CDR3 extends over 11 amino acids. CDR3 DNA: TGTGCCAGCAGTGGGTCGGGGCCCCAGCATTTT. Protein sequence: CASSGSGPQHF.

The chain has TRBV28 and TRBJ2-1; 7 bases map to TRBD2. With V trimmed by 9 bases and J by 7 bases, 15 bases remained unmatched. The CDR3 runs to 15 residues. Germline loops: CDR1 MDHEN, CDR2 SYDVKM. The CDR3 region has the DNA TGTGCCAGTCGAAAAGGCGGGAGCGTTATGAATGAGCAGTTCTTC. It yields the protein CASRKGGSVMNEQFF.

This clone was recorded a few times. The chain joins TRBV27 to TRBJ2-7; 8 bases align to TRBD2. The CDR3 runs 18 residues. Germline assignment: CDR1 MNHEY and CDR2 SMNVEV (reference sequence). The junction had 16 bases not matched to a gene; V was cut back by 5 bases and J by 1 base. CDR3 in amino acids: CASSRSWLLAAGSYEQYF. CDR3 sequence (DNA): TGTGCCAGCAGTCGATCATGGCTACTAGCGGCCGGATCCTACGAGCAGTACTTC.

This CDR3 is CASSSQTGVETQYF. In DNA form, the CDR3 reads TGTGCCAGCAGCTCCCAAACAGGGGTAGAGACCCAGTACTTC. The chain links TRBV7-2 to TRBJ2-5; 7 bases match TRBD1. V shed 4 bases and J 4 bases; nucleotides not matched to a gene: 6. Germline lookup yields CDR1 SGHTA and CDR2 FQGNSA. The CDR3 is made up of 14 amino acids. The entire variable domain, with the rest obtained from reference TRBV7-2 and TRBJ2-5, is as follows: GAGVSQSPSNKVTEKGKDVELRCDPISGHTALYWYRQSLGQGLEFLIYFQGNSAPDKSGLPSDRFSAERTGGSVSTLTIQRTQQEDSAVYLCASSSQTGVETQYFGPGTRLLVL.

The J gene is TRBJ2-5, the V gene TRBV9, with 7 nucleotides matching TRBD1. The trim removed 4 bases at V and 2 bases at J, leaving 8 bases unmatched. The CDR3 spans 15 residues. From germline, CDR1 is SGDLS and CDR2 YYNGEE. CDR3 DNA: TGTGCCAGCAGCCACACCTTGACAGGGCAAGAGACCCAGTACTTC. It translates to CASSHTLTGQETQYF.

The V and J genes are TRBV6-6 and TRBJ1-1; perhaps TRBD1 as D (5 bases). Germline CDR1 reads MNHNY; CDR2 reads SVGAGI (reference sequence). The CDR3 length is 11 residues. V was trimmed by 7 bases and J by 4 bases, leaving 7 bases between them. The CDR3 reads CASNGATEAFF. CDR3 DNA: TGTGCCAGCAACGGGGCCACTGAAGCTTTCTTT.

The chain links TRBV7-8 to TRBJ1-1; D gene ambiguous. This CDR3 has 15 amino acids. The V gene lost 5 bases and the J gene lost 4 bases, with 17 bases spanning the gap. Germline V gene lookup returns CDR1 SGHVS and CDR2 FQNEAQ. CDR3 sequence: CASSLAGRRATEAFF. CDR3 sequence (DNA): TGTGCCAGCAGCCTGGCCGGCAGAAGGGCCACTGAAGCTTTCTTT.

This clone is a singleton in its sample. The V gene is TRBV7-9, the J gene TRBJ2-1; D gene unclear. The germline gives CDR1 SEHNR, CDR2 FQNEAQ (reference sequence). Trimming shortened V by 1 base and J by 2 bases, and 9 bases separated the two germline ends. There are 15 residues in the CDR3. The CDR3 here is CASSLGTPAYNEQFF. For the CDR3, the DNA is TGTGCCAGCAGCTTAGGGACCCCCGCCTACAATGAGCAGTTCTTC.